These 20 T cell receptor beta chains originate from one sample sequenced in a study of PD-1 blockade in classical Hodgkin lymphoma. TCRdb keeps only in-frame clones here, not all; method: immunoSEQ multiplex PCR. The table records tens of thousands of clones, around 91% of them present only once. The time point here: cycle 4 day 1 (C4D1), after five to seven weeks of nivolumab. Autologous stem cell transplantation was followed by relapse in every patient, and brentuximab vedotin exposure varied. The sample consisted of peripheral blood mononuclear cells (PBMCs), taken before the fourth cycle of nivolumab. These receptors came from a human donor with classical Hodgkin lymphoma.

This chain links TRBV4-1 with TRBJ1-1; D is unclear. This CDR3 spans 12 amino acids. Trimming shortened V by 1 base and J by 4 bases, and 4 bases separated the two germline ends. CDR1 MGHRA and CDR2 YSYEKL come from the germline V gene. The CDR3: CASSQAFTEAFF. The CDR3 nucleotides read TGCGCCAGCAGCCAAGCCTTCACTGAAGCTTTCTTT.

This chain links TRBV11-2 with TRBJ1-2, with a possible D match to TRBD1 (6 bases). This CDR3 spans 16 amino acids. Trimming cost V 4 bases and J 4 bases, with 19 bases left between them. The germline gives CDR1 SGHAT, CDR2 FQNNGV. Written as DNA, the CDR3 is TGTGCCAGCAGCTCAACCTCGACAGACAGGACCTATGGCTACACCTTC. Translating gives CASSSTSTDRTYGYTF.

V gene TRBV21-1 combines with J gene TRBJ1-5; the D segment call TRBD1 is taken from the table without a DNA check. TRBV21-1 is given as a pseudogene. The CDR3 extends over 15 amino acids. Here the CDR3 reads CASRLYRGQYQPQHF. CDR3 coding DNA: TGTGCCAGCAGGTTATACAGGGGGCAGTATCAGCCCCAGCATTTT.

The genes are TRBV7-9 and TRBJ2-1; no definite D call. Germline assignment: CDR1 SEHNR and CDR2 FQNEAQ (reference sequence). V was clipped by 5 bases and J by 6 bases, with 14 bases between them. The CDR3 sequence is 14 residues long. DNA for the CDR3: TGTGCCAGCAGCGACTTTGCTGGGTCCAATGAGCAGTTCTTC. Encoded protein: CASSDFAGSNEQFF.

The CDR3 region is CASSPLPGQGVLYEQYF. CDR3 nucleotides: TGTGCCAGCAGTCCCTTACCGGGACAGGGCGTACTCTACGAGCAGTACTTC. V gene TRBV14 combines with J gene TRBJ2-7; 9 bases map to TRBD1. Looked up from germline, CDR1 is SGHDN and CDR2 is FVKESK. The CDR3 length is 17 residues. The ends lost 6 bases at V and 3 bases at J; junction bases unmatched: 15.

The CDR3 spells CASSPQGHYGYTF. The CDR3 DNA reads TGTGCCAGCAGCCCACAGGGCCACTATGGCTACACCTTC. This sequence joins TRBV11-3 and TRBJ1-2; a possible D gene is TRBD1 (6 bases). The length of the CDR3 is 13 residues. With 5 bases removed from V and 3 bases from J, the gap between germline ends came to 10 bases. Germline loops: CDR1 SGHNT, CDR2 YENEEA.

The V gene is TRBV27, the J gene TRBJ1-1, with 10 bases identical to TRBD1. V shed 0 bases, J shed 4 bases, and the junction held 2 bases outside the gene matches. The germline V gene encodes CDR1 MNHEY and CDR2 SMNVEV (reference sequence). The CDR3 sequence is 15 residues long. CDR3 DNA: TGTGCCAGCAGTTTATCCGGGACAGGGGTCACTGAAGCTTTCTTT. Protein sequence: CASSLSGTGVTEAFF.

The chain is built from TRBV5-8 and TRBJ2-4; no clear D gene. With 0 bases removed from V and 12 bases from J, the gap between germline ends came to 7 bases. The germline CDR1 and CDR2 sequences are SGHTS and YDEGEE. The CDR3 loop spans 11 amino acids. CDR3 sequence reads: CASSLGPDQYF. DNA of the CDR3: TGTGCCAGCAGCTTGGGCCCTGATCAGTACTTC.

The chain joins TRBV28 to TRBJ2-3, with D possibly TRBD2 on 5 matching bases. The V gene lost 5 bases and the J gene lost 6 bases, with 18 bases spanning the gap. Germline V gene data show CDR1 as MDHEN and CDR2 as SYDVKM. The CDR3 consists of 15 residues. CDR3 amino acids: CASSPMRVAGDTQYF. The DNA of the CDR3 is TGTGCCAGCAGTCCCATGCGGGTAGCAGGTGATACGCAGTATTTT. The full variable domain, completed using reference TRBV28 and TRBJ2-3, is DVKVTQSSRYLVKRTGEKVFLECVQDMDHENMFWYRQDPGLGLRLIYFSYDVKMKEKGDIPEGYSVSREKKERFSLILESASTNQTSMYLCASSPMRVAGDTQYFGPGTRLTVL.

The chain couples TRBV27 to TRBJ1-1; no clear D gene. The CDR3 is 13 residues long. CDR1 is MNHEY and CDR2 is SMNVEV in the germline V gene (reference sequence). V shed 1 base and J shed 6 bases, with 9 bases lying between them. The CDR3 spells CASSLWAGAEAFF. The CDR3 coding sequence is TGTGCCAGCAGTTTATGGGCGGGCGCTGAAGCTTTCTTT.

The chain is built from TRBV11-2 and TRBJ2-1; D is possibly TRBD2 (6 bases). V was trimmed by 3 bases and J by 1 base, leaving 16 bases between them. Germline assignment: CDR1 SGHAT and CDR2 FQNNGV. CDR3 size: 17 residues. CDR3 bases: TGTGCCAGCAGCTTCCAATTATCAGCGGGTTCCTACAATGAGCAGTTCTTC. Protein: CASSFQLSAGSYNEQFF.

The chain uses TRBV19 and TRBJ1-1, with 10 positions matching TRBD1. CDR3 length: 12 amino acids. The germline V gene has CDR1 LNHDA and CDR2 SQIVND (reference sequence). V shed 7 bases, J shed 10 bases, and the junction held 6 bases outside the gene matches. CDR3 region: CASIRTGGGAFF. The CDR3 DNA is TGTGCCAGTATACGGACAGGGGGTGGAGCTTTCTTT.

The chain uses TRBV7-2 and TRBJ2-1; perhaps TRBD1 as D (6 bases). Germline CDR1 is SGHTA and CDR2 is FQGNSA. The ends were cut back, 3 bases at V and 3 bases at J, with 18 bases in the middle. The CDR3 consists of 17 residues. Written as DNA, the CDR3 is TGTGCCAGCAGCTTTCCAGGGGAGAAGGGGTACTACAATGAGCAGTTCTTC. Translated, it gives CASSFPGEKGYYNEQFF.

The genes are TRBV9 and TRBJ2-5; 9 bases agree with TRBD1. CDR3 length: 14 amino acids. The junction had 8 bases not matched to a gene; V was cut back by 6 bases and J by 5 bases. Germline loops: CDR1 SGDLS, CDR2 YYNGEE. The CDR3 region is CASTRQGGRETQYF. The CDR3, as DNA: TGTGCCAGCACTCGACAGGGGGGAAGGGAGACCCAGTACTTC.

This rearrangement joins TRBV27 to TRBJ2-5; 8 bases are a match to TRBD2. The CDR3 extends over 13 amino acids. Per the germline V gene, CDR1 is MNHEY and CDR2 is SMNVEV (reference sequence). V shed 6 bases, J shed 5 bases, and the junction held 5 bases outside the gene matches. The CDR3 DNA reads as TGTGCCAGCAGCCGACAGCGGGGGGAGACCCAGTACTTC. Its translation is CASSRQRGETQYF.

The chain recombines TRBV30 with TRBJ2-7, with D perhaps assigned TRBD1 or TRBD2 (5 bases each). The CDR3 length is 12 residues. CDR1 GTSNPN and CDR2 SVGIG come from the germline V gene (reference sequence). V dropped 2 bases and J dropped 4 bases, with 9 bases sitting between them. CDR3: CAWSLGVYEQYF. CDR3 DNA: TGTGCCTGGAGTCTGGGGGTTTACGAGCAGTACTTC. Full variable domain (rest looked up from reference TRBV30 and TRBJ2-7): SQTIHQWPATLVQPVGSPLSLECTVEGTSNPNLYWYRQAAGRGLQLLFYSVGIGQISSEVPQNLSASRPQDRQFILSSKKLLLSDSGFYLCAWSLGVYEQYFGPGTRLTVT.

This clone was seen once. The gene calls are TRBV12-5 and TRBJ2-7, with D uncertain. Trimming pared 6 bases from V and 4 bases from J, leaving 7 bases between. CDR1 is LGHNT, CDR2 FRNRAP, per germline. The CDR3 has 11 residues. The CDR3 nucleotides are TGTGCTAGTGGCTTCGCGTACGAGCAGTACTTC. It specifies CASGFAYEQYF.

The CDR3, as DNA: TGTGCCAGCAGACTTCGGCCGGGACTAGCGGACACCGGGGAGCTGTTTTTT. It specifies CASRLRPGLADTGELFF. The chain recombines TRBV7-8 with TRBJ2-2; 11 nucleotides align to TRBD2. The length of the CDR3 is 17 residues. Per germline, CDR1 SGHVS and CDR2 FQNEAQ. J lost 3 bases, V lost 6 bases, and 9 bases had no gene match. Looking up the rest from reference TRBV7-8 and TRBJ2-2 gives the full variable domain: GAGVSQSPRYKVAKRGQDVALRCDPISGHVSLFWYQQALGQGPEFLTYFQNEAQLDKSGLPSDRFFAERPEGSVSTLKIQRTQQEDSAVYLCASRLRPGLADTGELFFGEGSRLTVL.

In this sample, this clone turned up once. The rearrangement joins TRBV6-4 to TRBJ2-3; no clear D. The CDR3 has 13 residues. Trimming stripped 5 bases from V and 2 bases from J, with 8 bases between. Per the germline V gene, CDR1 is MRHNA and CDR2 is SNTAGT. The CDR3 sequence is CASSYYSTDTQYF. The DNA for the CDR3 is TGTGCCAGCAGTTACTACTCCACAGATACGCAGTATTTT.

This clone was detected only once. V gene TRBV6-6 combines with J gene TRBJ1-5; D is ambiguous. This CDR3 comprises 13 residues. In germline, CDR1 is MNHNY, CDR2 SVGAGI (reference sequence). V gave up 4 bases and J gave up 7 bases, with 11 bases separating them. CDR3 sequence: CASSWGQVQPQHF. CDR3 DNA sequence: TGTGCCAGCAGTTGGGGTCAGGTACAGCCCCAGCATTTT.